Listed below are T cell receptor beta chains from one sample, sequenced in a study of Ad26.COV2.S vaccination and SARS-CoV-2 variants. TCRdb's table, derived via immunoSEQ multiplex PCR, lists solely in-frame clones and lacks some. The table lists over 350,000 clones, 75% to 90% of them singletons. Sequencing was performed on peripheral blood, taken in a trial of Ad26.COV2.S vaccine versus placebo. The receptors derive from a person aged 18-60 years who received the Ad26.COV2.S COVID-19 vaccine or a placebo. CDR3s include the opening cysteine and the closing phenylalanine or tryptophan. Fields, in order: D gene, clone size, J gene, V gene, CDR3 protein, CDR3 DNA. D genes are given only for firm matches. Size is stated for part of the rows, as once, few or many counts, or as a class when the clone is expanded.

NA NA TRBJ1-1 TRBV28 CASSMSGMQNTEAFF TGTGCCAGCAGTATGTCAGGGATGCAGAACACTGAAGCTTTCTTT
NA NA TRBJ2-2 TRBV7-8 CASTLTTGELFF TGTGCCAGCACACTCACAACCGGGGAGCTGTTTTTT
TRBD1 NA TRBJ2-2 TRBV14 CASSPQLRDREAGELFF TGTGCCAGCAGCCCCCAATTGAGGGACAGGGAGGCCGGGGAGCTGTTTTTT
NA NA TRBJ2-1 TRBV5-1 CASSLFQGGYNEQFF TGCGCCAGCAGCTTGTTCCAGGGTGGTTACAATGAGCAGTTCTTC
NA few TRBJ1-1 TRBV5-1 CASSLDRNTEAFF TGCGCCAGCAGCTTGGACAGGAACACTGAAGCTTTCTTT
NA NA TRBJ2-7 TRBV19 CASRSVEGRAYEQYF TGTGCCAGTAGGTCCGTCGAGGGAAGGGCGTACGAGCAGTACTTC
NA NA TRBJ2-3 TRBV5-4 CASSSGQPGTDTQYF TGTGCCAGCAGCTCAGGACAGCCTGGCACCGATACGCAGTATTTT
NA NA TRBJ2-5 TRBV7-2 CASSLAGHNQETQYF TGTGCCAGCAGCTTAGCAGGGCACAACCAAGAGACCCAGTACTTC
NA once TRBJ1-4 TRBV15 CATSRDGASNEKLFF TGTGCCACCAGCAGAGATGGAGCTTCCAATGAAAAACTGTTTTTT
NA NA TRBJ1-2 TRBV10-3 CAISEIRGFGGYTF TGTGCCATCAGTGAGATCCGGGGGTTCGGAGGCTACACCTTC
NA NA TRBJ1-4 TRBV5-4 CASSLDQATNEKLFF TGTGCCAGCAGCTTGGATCAGGCAACTAATGAAAAACTGTTTTTT
NA NA TRBJ2-1 TRBV18 CASSPPDYYNEQFF TGTGCCAGCTCACCCCCGGACTATTACAATGAGCAGTTCTTC
NA many TRBJ1-5 TRBV19 CASSIRQSSNQPQHF TGTGCCAGTAGTATAAGGCAAAGTAGCAATCAGCCCCAGCATTTT
NA few TRBJ1-6 TRBV5-6 CASSPGLDNSPLHF TGTGCCAGCAGCCCCGGACTGGATAATTCACCCCTCCACTTT
TRBD1 NA TRBJ1-2 TRBV9 CASSVPGGDGYTF TGTGCCAGCAGCGTCCCAGGGGGGGATGGCTACACCTTC
NA NA TRBJ2-3 TRBV5-4 CASSPPDRPLSSTDTQYF TGTGCCAGCAGCCCACCTGACAGGCCCCTTTCTAGCACAGATACGCAGTATTTT
NA NA TRBJ2-5 TRBV6-5 CASSYSGFQETQYF TGTGCCAGCAGTTACTCCGGGTTCCAAGAGACCCAGTACTTC
TRBD1 NA TRBJ1-6 TRBV9 CASSATGFNSPLHF TGTGCCAGCAGTGCGACAGGGTTTAATTCACCCCTCCACTTT
NA NA TRBJ1-3 TRBV3-1/TRBV3-2 CASSREAEGLNF TGTGCCAGCAGCCGAGAAGCAGAGGGACTTAATTTT
NA NA TRBJ2-6 TRBV20-1 CSATDNSGANVLTF TGCAGTGCTACTGACAACTCTGGGGCCAACGTCCTGACTTTC
NA NA TRBJ1-1 TRBV2 CASRDGMNTEAFF TGTGCCAGCAGGGACGGAATGAACACTGAAGCTTTCTTT
TRBD1 few TRBJ1-2 TRBV19 CASSPGTGNFNYGYTF TGTGCCAGTAGTCCTGGGACAGGAAATTTTAACTATGGCTACACCTTC
TRBD1 NA TRBJ2-5 TRBV6-5 CASTRQGVETQYF TGTGCCAGCACGAGGCAGGGGGTTGAGACCCAGTACTTC
NA NA TRBJ2-7 TRBV29-1 CSVVQGPSSYEQYF TGCAGCGTAGTACAGGGCCCTAGCTCCTACGAGCAGTACTTC
NA NA TRBJ2-1 TRBV2 CASRIYEQFF TGTGCCAGCAGAATATATGAGCAGTTCTTC
TRBD2 NA TRBJ2-4 TRBV18 CASSLESGGLNIQYF TGTGCCAGCTCCCTCGAGAGCGGGGGGTTAAACATTCAGTACTTC
NA NA TRBJ1-4 TRBV4-3 CASSQGSGTEKLFF TGCGCCAGCAGCCAAGGATCAGGAACGGAAAAACTGTTTTTT
NA NA TRBJ1-3 TRBV30 CAWSPQGPTSGNTIYF TGTGCCTGGAGTCCGCAAGGGCCCACCTCTGGAAACACCATATATTTT
TRBD2 NA TRBJ2-7 TRBV6-5 CASRLAGGTYEQYF TGTGCCAGCAGACTAGCGGGGGGAACCTACGAGCAGTACTTC
NA NA TRBJ2-1 TRBV2 CASSRNVEGVEQFF TGTGCCAGCAGTCGAAATGTGGAGGGAGTTGAGCAGTTCTTC
TRBD2 NA TRBJ2-7 TRBV7-2 CASSLATSGGSYEQYF TGTGCCAGCAGCTTGGCGACTAGCGGGGGCTCCTACGAGCAGTACTTC